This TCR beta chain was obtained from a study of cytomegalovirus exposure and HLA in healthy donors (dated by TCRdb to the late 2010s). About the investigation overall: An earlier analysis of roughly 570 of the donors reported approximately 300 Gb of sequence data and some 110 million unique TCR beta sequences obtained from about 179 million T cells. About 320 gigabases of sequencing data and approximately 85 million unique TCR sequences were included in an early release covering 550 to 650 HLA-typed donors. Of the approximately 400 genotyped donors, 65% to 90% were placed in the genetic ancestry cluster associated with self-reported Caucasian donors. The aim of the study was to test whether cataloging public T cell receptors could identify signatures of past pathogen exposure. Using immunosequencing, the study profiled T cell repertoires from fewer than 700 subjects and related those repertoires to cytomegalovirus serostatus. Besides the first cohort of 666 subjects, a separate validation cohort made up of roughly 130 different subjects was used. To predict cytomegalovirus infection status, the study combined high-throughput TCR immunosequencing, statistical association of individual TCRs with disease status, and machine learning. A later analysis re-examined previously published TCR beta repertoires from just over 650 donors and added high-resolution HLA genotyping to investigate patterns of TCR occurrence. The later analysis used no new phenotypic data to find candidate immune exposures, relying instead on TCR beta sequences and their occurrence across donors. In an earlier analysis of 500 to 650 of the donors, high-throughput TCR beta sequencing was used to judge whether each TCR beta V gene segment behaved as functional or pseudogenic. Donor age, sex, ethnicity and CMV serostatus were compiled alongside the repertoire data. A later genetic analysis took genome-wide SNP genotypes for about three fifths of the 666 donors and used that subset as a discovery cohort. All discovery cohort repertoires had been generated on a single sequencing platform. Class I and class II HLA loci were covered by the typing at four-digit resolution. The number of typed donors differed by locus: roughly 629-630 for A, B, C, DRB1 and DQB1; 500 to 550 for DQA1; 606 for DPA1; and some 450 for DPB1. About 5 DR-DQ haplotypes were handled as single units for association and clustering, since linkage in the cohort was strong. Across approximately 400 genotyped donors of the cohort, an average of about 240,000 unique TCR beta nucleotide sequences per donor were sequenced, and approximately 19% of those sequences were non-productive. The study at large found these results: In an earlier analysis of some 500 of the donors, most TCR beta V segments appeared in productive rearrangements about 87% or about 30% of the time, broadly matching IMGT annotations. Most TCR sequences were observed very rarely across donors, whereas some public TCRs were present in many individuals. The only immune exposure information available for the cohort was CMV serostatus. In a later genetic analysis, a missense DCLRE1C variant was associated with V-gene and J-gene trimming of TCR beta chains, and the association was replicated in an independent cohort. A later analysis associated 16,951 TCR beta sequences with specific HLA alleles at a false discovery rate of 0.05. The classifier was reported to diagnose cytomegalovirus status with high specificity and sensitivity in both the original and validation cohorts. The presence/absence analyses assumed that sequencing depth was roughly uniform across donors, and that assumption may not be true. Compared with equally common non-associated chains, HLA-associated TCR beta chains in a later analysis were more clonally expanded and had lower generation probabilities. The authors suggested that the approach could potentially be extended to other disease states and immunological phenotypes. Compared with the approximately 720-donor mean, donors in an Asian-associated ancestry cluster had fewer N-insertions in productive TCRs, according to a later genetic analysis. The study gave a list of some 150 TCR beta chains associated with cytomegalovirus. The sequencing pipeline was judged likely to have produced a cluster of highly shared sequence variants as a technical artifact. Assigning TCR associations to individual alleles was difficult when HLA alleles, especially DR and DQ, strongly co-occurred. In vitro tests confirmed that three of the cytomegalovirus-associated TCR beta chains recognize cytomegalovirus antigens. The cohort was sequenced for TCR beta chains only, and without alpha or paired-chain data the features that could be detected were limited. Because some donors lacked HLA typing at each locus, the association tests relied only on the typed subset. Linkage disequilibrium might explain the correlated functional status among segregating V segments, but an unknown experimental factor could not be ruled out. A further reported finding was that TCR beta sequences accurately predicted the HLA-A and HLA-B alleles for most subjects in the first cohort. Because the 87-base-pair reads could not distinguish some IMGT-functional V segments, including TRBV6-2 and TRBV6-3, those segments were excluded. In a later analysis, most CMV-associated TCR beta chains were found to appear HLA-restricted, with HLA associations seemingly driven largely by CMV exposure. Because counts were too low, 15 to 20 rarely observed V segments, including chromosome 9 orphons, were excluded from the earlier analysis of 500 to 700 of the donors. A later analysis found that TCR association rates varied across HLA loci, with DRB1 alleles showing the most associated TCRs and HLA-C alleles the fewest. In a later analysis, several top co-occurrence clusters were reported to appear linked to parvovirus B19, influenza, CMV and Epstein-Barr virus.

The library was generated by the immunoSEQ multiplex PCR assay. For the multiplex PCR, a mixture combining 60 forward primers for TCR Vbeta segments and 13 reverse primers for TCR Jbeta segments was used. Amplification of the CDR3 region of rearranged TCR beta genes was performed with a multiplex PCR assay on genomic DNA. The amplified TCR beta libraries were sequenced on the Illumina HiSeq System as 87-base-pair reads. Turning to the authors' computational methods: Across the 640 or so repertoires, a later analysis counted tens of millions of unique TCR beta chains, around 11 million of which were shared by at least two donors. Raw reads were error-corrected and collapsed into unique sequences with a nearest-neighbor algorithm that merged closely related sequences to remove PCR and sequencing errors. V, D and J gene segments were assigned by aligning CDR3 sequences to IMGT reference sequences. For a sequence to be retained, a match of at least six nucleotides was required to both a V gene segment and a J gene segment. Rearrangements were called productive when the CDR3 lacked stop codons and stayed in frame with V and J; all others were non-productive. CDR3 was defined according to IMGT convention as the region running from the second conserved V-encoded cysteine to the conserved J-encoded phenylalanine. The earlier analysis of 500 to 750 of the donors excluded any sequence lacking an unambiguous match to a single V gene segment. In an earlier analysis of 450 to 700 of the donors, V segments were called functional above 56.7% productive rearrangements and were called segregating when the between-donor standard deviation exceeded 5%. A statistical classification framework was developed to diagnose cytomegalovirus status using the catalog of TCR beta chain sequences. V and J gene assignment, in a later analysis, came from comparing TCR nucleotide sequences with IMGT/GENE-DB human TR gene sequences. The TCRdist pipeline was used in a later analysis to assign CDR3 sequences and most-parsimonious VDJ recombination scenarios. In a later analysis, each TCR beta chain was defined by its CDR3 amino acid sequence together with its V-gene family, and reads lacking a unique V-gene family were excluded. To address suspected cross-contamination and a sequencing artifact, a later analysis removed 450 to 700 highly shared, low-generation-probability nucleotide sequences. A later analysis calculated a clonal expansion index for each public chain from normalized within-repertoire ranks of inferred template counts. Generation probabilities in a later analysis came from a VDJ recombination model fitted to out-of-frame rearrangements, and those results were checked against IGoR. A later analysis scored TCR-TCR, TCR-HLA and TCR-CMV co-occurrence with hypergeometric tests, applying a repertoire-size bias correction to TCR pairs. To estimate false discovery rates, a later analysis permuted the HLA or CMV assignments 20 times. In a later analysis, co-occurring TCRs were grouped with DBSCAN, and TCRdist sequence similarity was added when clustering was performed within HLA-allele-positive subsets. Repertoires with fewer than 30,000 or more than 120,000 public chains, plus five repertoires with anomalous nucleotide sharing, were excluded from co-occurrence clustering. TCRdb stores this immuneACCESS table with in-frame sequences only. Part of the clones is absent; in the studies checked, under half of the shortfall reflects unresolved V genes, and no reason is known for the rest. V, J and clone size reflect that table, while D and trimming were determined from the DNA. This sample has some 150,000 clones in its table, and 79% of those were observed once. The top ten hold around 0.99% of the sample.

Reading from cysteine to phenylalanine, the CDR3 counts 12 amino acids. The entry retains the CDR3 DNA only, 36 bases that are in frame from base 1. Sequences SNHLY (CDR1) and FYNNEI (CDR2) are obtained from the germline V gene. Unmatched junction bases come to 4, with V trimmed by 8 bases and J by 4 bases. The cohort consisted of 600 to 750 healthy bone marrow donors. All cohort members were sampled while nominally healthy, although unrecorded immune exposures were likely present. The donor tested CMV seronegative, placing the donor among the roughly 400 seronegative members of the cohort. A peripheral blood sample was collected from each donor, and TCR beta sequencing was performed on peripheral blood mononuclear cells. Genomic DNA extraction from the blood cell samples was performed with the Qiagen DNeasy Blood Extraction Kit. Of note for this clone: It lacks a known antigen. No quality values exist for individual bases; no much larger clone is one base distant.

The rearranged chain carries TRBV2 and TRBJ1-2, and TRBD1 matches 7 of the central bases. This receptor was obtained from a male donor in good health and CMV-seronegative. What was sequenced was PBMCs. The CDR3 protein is CASEGQLYGYTF. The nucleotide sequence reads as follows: TGTGCCAGCGAGGGACAGCTCTATGGCTACACCTTC.